This entry concerns a single T cell receptor beta chain. This sample stems from a study of blood T cell repertoires in COVID-19. CDR1 and CDR2 from the germline V gene are GTSNPN and SVGIG (reference sequence). The ends were cut back, 3 bases at V and 4 bases at J, with 8 bases in the middle. This CDR3 is 12 amino acids long. Sequenced by immunoSEQ multiplex PCR; TCRdb stores in-frame clones only, minus some. Altogether 270,000 or so clones are present, 82% being singletons, with the ten largest covering 3.1%. V and J are TRBV30 and TRBJ2-3; D may be TRBD2 (6 bases). The receptor was derived from a woman aged 18-30 years with acute or convalescent COVID-19. Input material: peripheral blood. In DNA form, the CDR3 reads TGTGCCTGGAGCGGGGGACCAGATACGCAGTATTTT. Translating it yields CAWSGGPDTQYF.